The subject of this entry is one T cell receptor beta chain. The antigen it binds to is not known. Nothing much larger sits one base from this clone, and base qualities are not available. The time point label for this specimen denotes: about 28 days (+/-7) after the second vaccine dose. AZD1222 recipients given second doses at about 4 weeks or at about 12 weeks were pooled, since spike-specific TCR depth and breadth were not found to differ between the two schedules. The vaccinee samples were drawn from two UK trials, COV001 and COV002, one of which was a single-blind randomized controlled phase 2/3 trial testing AZD1222 (ChAdOx1 nCoV-19) in healthy adults. For TCRbeta chain sequencing, PBMC samples from trial participants were taken at day 0 and at day 28 after the second dose. From its cysteine to its phenylalanine, the CDR3 spans 13 amino acids. The entry retains the CDR3 DNA only, 39 bases that are in frame from base 1. Relative to germline, V is 4 bases shorter and J is 5 bases shorter, with 11 bases between their ends.

The CDR3 regions of human TCRbeta chains were analyzed by immunosequencing. The published analysis was carried out like this. TCRs in the repertoires were matched against a reference library of SARS-CoV-2-specific TCRs that had been generated with the MIRA antigen-specificity platform. Breadth was defined as the fraction of unique TCRs that were SARS-CoV-2-associated, and depth was defined as the fraction of total T cells that were SARS-CoV-2-associated. Using the MIRA data, each spike-specific TCR was assigned both to the spike region to which the TCR was reactive and to a CD4 or CD8 class. Log10-transformed breadth and depth values were compared by one-way ANOVA with Sidak's multiple comparisons tests. TCRdb obtained this table from immuneACCESS and retained in-frame rearrangements with V and J assigned. These tables miss some clones; where compared with another copy, unresolved V genes account for less than half of the shortfall, and the remainder is unexplained. For V, J and clone size, that table is used; D and trimming come from the DNA. Present in this sample are about 130,000 clones, roughly nine tenths of which were seen just once. The ten largest clonotypes hold approximately 8.8% of the sample.

This entry comes from a study of T cell responses to AZD1222 COVID-19 vaccine (dated by TCRdb to the early 2020s). With respect to the entire study: TCR sequencing covered roughly 230 trial participants: approximately 200 given two doses of AZD1222 and approximately 26 given two doses of MenACWY control vaccine. Trial participants were enrolled into age subgroups of 18-55, 56-69 and 70-plus years, which contained around 150, 28 and 57 TCR-sequenced participants, respectively. Findings and caveats that apply to the study as a whole: Because no day 14 peak-response samples were available, the repertoires could be characterized only after the peak T cell response. Participants were mostly white British, with more females than males. The authors suggested clonal diversity may have been underestimated. Spike-specific TCR breadth and depth rose significantly after two AZD1222 doses compared with day 0 and with MenACWY recipients. Conclusions about previously exposed vaccinees are limited, since just 5 or 6 AZD1222 recipients were seropositive for SARS-CoV-2 at baseline. CD4 TCRs associated with the vaccine covered the entire spike protein, and the dominant responses were in regions 160-218 and 743-854. Reportedly, almost half of the unique spike-specific TCRs recognized epitopes lying outside the regions that are mutated in the B.1.351 and B.1.1.7 variants. In the small 56-69-year group, the increase in depth fell short of significance, most likely because of low power.

This sequence uses TRBV12-3 or TRBV12-4 and TRBJ1-1; perhaps TRBD1 is the D gene, with 5 bases matching. The source material was peripheral blood, sampled 28 days after the second AZD1222 dose. The clonotype was recovered from an adult who received the AZD1222 COVID-19 vaccine. The CDR3 corresponds to CASSWGGVTEAFF. The DNA is TGTGCCAGCAGTTGGGGGGGGGTGACTGAAGCTTTCTTT.